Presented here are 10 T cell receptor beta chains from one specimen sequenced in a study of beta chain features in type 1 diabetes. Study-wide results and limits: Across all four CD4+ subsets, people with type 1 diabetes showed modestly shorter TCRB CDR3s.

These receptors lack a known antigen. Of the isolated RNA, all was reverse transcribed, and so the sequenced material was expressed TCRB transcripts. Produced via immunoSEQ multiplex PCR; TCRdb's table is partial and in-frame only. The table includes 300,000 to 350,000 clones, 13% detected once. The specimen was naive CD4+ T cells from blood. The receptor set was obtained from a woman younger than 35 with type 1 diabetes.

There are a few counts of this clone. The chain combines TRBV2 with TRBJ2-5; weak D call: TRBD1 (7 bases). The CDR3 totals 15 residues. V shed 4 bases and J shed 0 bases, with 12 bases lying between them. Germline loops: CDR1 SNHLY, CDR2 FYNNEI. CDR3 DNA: TGTGCCAGCAGTGGACAGGGACTGTACCAAGAGACCCAGTACTTC. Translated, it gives CASSGQGLYQETQYF.

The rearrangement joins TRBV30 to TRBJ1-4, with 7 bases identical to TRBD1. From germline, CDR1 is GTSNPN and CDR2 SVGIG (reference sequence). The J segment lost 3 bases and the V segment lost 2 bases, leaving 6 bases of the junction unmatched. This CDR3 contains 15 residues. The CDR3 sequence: CAWSTQGQSNEKLFF. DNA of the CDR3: TGTGCCTGGAGTACCCAGGGACAGTCTAATGAAAAACTGTTTTTT.

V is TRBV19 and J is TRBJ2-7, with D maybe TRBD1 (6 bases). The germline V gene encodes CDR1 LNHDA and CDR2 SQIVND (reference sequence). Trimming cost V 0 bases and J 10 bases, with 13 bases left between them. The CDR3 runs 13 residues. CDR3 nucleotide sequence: TGTGCCAGTAGTATAGACCCAACAGGGCGACAGTACTTC. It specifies CASSIDPTGRQYF.

This CDR3 is CAWNSLAGEETQYF. The CDR3 coding sequence is TGTGCCTGGAACTCTCTAGCGGGGGAAGAGACCCAGTACTTC. The rearrangement uses TRBV30 and TRBJ2-5, with 10 positions matching TRBD2. The CDR3 contains 14 residues. J gave up 3 bases and V 4 bases, and 5 bases lay outside the gene matches. Germline V CDR1 and CDR2: GTSNPN, SVGIG (reference sequence).

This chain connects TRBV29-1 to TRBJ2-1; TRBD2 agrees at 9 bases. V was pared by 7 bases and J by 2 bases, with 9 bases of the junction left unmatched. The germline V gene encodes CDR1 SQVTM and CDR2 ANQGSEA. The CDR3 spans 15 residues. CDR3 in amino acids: CSAKNGGRAYNEQFF. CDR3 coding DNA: TGCAGCGCCAAAAACGGCGGGAGGGCCTACAATGAGCAGTTCTTC.

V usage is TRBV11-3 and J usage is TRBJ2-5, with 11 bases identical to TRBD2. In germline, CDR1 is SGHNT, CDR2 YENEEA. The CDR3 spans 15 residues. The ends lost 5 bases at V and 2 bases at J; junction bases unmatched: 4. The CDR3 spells CASSPGTSGQETQYF. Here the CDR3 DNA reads TGTGCCAGCAGCCCAGGGACTAGCGGTCAAGAGACCCAGTACTTC.

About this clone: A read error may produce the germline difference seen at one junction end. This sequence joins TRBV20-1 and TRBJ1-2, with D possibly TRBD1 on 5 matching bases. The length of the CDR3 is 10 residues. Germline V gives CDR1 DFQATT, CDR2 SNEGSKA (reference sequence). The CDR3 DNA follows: TGCAGTGCTAGAGATCCGGGACTCCTCTTC. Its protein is CSARDPGLLF.

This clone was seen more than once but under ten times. CDR3 protein: CASSVGGTSGEYNEQFF. In DNA, the CDR3 is TGTGCCAGCAGCGTAGGGGGGACTAGCGGGGAGTACAATGAGCAGTTCTTC. V gene TRBV9 combines with J gene TRBJ2-1, with 13 nucleotides matching TRBD2. V dropped 0 bases and J dropped 4; count of bases not matched to a gene: 4. The V gene's germline CDR1 is SGDLS and CDR2 YYNGEE. The CDR3 is 17 amino acids.

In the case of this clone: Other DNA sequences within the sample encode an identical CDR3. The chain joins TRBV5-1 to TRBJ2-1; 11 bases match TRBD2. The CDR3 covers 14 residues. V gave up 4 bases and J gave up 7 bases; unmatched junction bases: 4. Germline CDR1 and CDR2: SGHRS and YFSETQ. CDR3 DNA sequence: TGCGCCAGCAGCCTCGGGACTAGCGGAAATGAGCAGTTCTTC. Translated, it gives CASSLGTSGNEQFF.

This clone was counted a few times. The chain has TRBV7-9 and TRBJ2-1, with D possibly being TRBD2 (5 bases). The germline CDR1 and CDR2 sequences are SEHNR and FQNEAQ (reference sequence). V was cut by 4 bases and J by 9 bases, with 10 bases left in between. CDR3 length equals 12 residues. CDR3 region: CASSSTRGEQFF. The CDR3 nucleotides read TGTGCCAGCAGCTCCACCCGGGGTGAGCAGTTCTTC.